Following are 19 T cell receptor beta chains from one sample sequenced in a study of Graves' ophthalmopathy and Graves' hyperthyroidism (dated by TCRdb to 2016 to 2019). The listed sequencing device is Illumina HiSeq 2000. For repertoire sequencing, the TCR beta CDR3 regions were amplified from RNA transcripts. The first round of RT-PCR was done with HTBI primers and the Qiagen OneStep RT-PCR kit, and was followed by a second round of multiplex PCR, then size selection and purification. Clones were called with MiXCR by TCRdb after fastp trimmed the public reads at Q25, and only in-frame beta chains were retained. Rows merge per CDR3 protein into single entries with the most common DNA and genes. The sample profile shows 740,000 or so distinct CDR3 sequences; 40% of them were found once. Clones ranked in the top ten supply roughly 45% of the sample. Sequencing input: peripheral blood. The receptors originated from an adult man with Graves' ophthalmopathy.

This CDR3 is CATSTPGQLREQYF. CDR3 DNA: TGTGCCACCAGTACCCCGGGACAGCTCCGTGAGCAGTACTTC. The rearrangement links TRBV15 to TRBJ2-7, with TRBD1 identical over 7 bases. This CDR3 contains 14 residues. The V gene's germline CDR1 is LNHNV and CDR2 YYDKDF (reference sequence). The J segment lost 7 bases and the V segment lost 6 bases, leaving 12 bases of the junction unmatched.

Points on this clonotype: A read error may account for a junction end that differs from germline. The V call is TRBV2, the J call TRBJ2-7; D is uncertain. The J call may be faulty, since TRBJ2-5 better matches the DNA end. This CDR3 has 11 amino acids. CDR1 is SNHLY, CDR2 FYNNEI, per germline. The CDR3 sequence: CTSRDSETQYF. The CDR3 bases are TGTACCAGCAGAGATTCGGAGACCCAGTACTTC.

This clonotype was seen at least ten times. Mismatch with germline at one junction end may stem from a read error. The J gene is TRBJ2-2, the V gene TRBV25-1; D is perhaps TRBD2 (6 bases). The CDR3 spans 14 residues. The germline CDR1 and CDR2 sequences are MGHDK and SYGVNS. The CDR3 reads CASSAGTNTGELFF. Written as DNA, the CDR3 is TGCGCCAGCAGTGCGGGAACGAACACCGGGGAGCTGTTTTTT. The variable domain in full, with the rest retrieved from reference TRBV25-1 and TRBJ2-2, is EADIYQTPRYLVIGTGKKITLECSQTMGHDKMYWYQQDPGMELHLIHYSYGVNSTEKGDLSSESTVSRIRTEHFPLTLESARPSHTSQYLCASSAGTNTGELFFGEGSRLTVL.

J is TRBJ2-3 and V is TRBV24-1; perhaps D is TRBD1 or TRBD2 (5 bases each). Trimming left V 9 bases short and J 5 bases short, with 14 bases between. The germline V gene has CDR1 KGHDR and CDR2 SFDVKD. The CDR3 length is 13 residues. CDR3 amino acids: CATARLRGDTQYF. In DNA, the CDR3 is TGTGCCACCGCTCGACTAAGGGGAGATACGCAGTATTTT.

A single count supports this clonotype. The V and J genes are TRBV4-3 and TRBJ1-2; 9 bases match TRBD1. J lost 4 bases, V lost 1 base, and 13 bases had no gene match. The V gene's germline CDR1 is LGHNA and CDR2 YSLEER. The CDR3 sequence is 18 residues long. CDR3 sequence reads: CASSQGSNRGRAPYGYTF. In DNA, the CDR3 is TGCGCCAGCAGCCAAGGAAGTAACAGGGGGCGCGCTCCCTATGGCTACACCTTC.

This clonotype came up a few times. The chain's CDR3 is CASSEGGAGGNQPQHF. In DNA form, the CDR3 reads TGTGCCAGCAGCGAGGGGGGGGCCGGCGGCAATCAGCCCCAGCATTTT. The chain combines TRBV24-1 with TRBJ1-5, with D perhaps TRBD1 (6 bases). Per germline, CDR1 KGHDR and CDR2 SFDVKD. Trimming stripped 11 bases from V and 2 bases from J, with 21 bases between. The CDR3 length is 16 residues.

This chain uses TRBV29-1 with TRBJ1-1; perhaps TRBD1 as D (6 bases). Trimming cost V 4 bases and J 4 bases, with 16 bases left between them. The CDR3 extends over 14 amino acids. Germline V gene lookup returns CDR1 SQVTM and CDR2 ANQGSEA. The CDR3: CSVANTGGATEAFF. In DNA form, the CDR3 reads TGCAGCGTTGCAAATACCGGGGGGGCCACTGAAGCTTTCTTT.

This clonotype was seen a few times. This chain connects TRBV2 to TRBJ2-7; D is undetermined. Germline assignment: CDR1 SNHLY and CDR2 FYNNEI. The CDR3 is 15 amino acids. Trimming stripped 4 bases from V and 6 bases from J, with 19 bases between. The CDR3 region has the DNA TGTGCCAGCAGTGGCTTCGCGGTATCCCACTCCGAGCAGTACTTC. This translates into CASSGFAVSHSEQYF.

This chain uses TRBV24-1 with TRBJ1-5, with 7 bases that match TRBD1. Germline V gene sequence: CDR1 KGHDR, CDR2 SFDVKD. The CDR3 has 16 residues. Trimming took 11 bases from V and 2 from J; bases not matched to a gene: 14. CDR3 protein: CASSMALGQGNQPQHF. CDR3 nucleotides: TGTGCCAGTAGTATGGCCCTTGGACAGGGCAATCAGCCCCAGCATTTT.

This clonotype was counted a few times. A much larger clone lies one base from this, so it may be a read error. The genes are TRBV29-1 and TRBJ1-1; D unresolved. CDR3 length: 12 amino acids. Germline V CDR1 and CDR2: SQVTM, ANQGSEA. This chain's CDR3 is CSVEEEYTEASF. DNA for the CDR3: TGCAGCGTTGAAGAGGAATACACTGAAGCTTCCTTT.

This clonotype has a handful of counts. This chain connects TRBV9 to TRBJ1-1, with 7 bases that match TRBD1. This CDR3 has 15 residues. V dropped 4 bases and J dropped 1; count of bases not matched to a gene: 7. Germline CDR1 reads SGDLS; CDR2 reads YYNGEE. CDR3 nucleotides: TGTGCCAGCAGCCGCGCAGACAGGGCGAACACTGAAGCTTTCTTT. Its protein is CASSRADRANTEAFF.

V gene TRBV10-3 combines with J gene TRBJ2-3; 9 bases match TRBD2. The CDR3 is 14 amino acids. The germline gives CDR1 ENHRY, CDR2 SYGVKD. V shed 6 bases, J shed 5 bases, and the junction held 6 bases outside the gene matches. CDR3 sequence reads: CAIRAGGPVDTQYF. The CDR3 DNA reads TGTGCCATCAGGGCGGGAGGGCCGGTAGATACGCAGTATTTT.

This clonotype appeared many times. The genes are TRBV7-2 and TRBJ1-3, with TRBD1 as a possible D gene (6 bases). The V gene lost 5 bases and the J gene lost 4 bases, with 9 bases spanning the gap. The CDR3 covers 13 residues. CDR1 and CDR2 (germline): SGHTA, FQGNSA. The CDR3 DNA reads as TGTGCCAGCAGCACTGACAGGGGAAACACCATATATTTT. It translates to CASSTDRGNTIYF.

Regarding this clonotype: This may come from a read error, since a much larger clone is one base off. The chain joins TRBV7-9 to TRBJ2-7, with D possibly being TRBD1 or TRBD2 (5 bases each). CDR1 is SEHNR and CDR2 is FQNEAQ in the germline V gene (reference sequence). With 4 bases removed from V and 8 bases from J, the gap between germline ends came to 6 bases. The CDR3 totals 10 residues. As DNA, the CDR3 is TGTGCCAGCAGCTCGGGACAGCAGTACTTC. As protein: CASSSGQQYF.

The sample holds a few counts of this clonotype. The rearrangement uses TRBV28 and TRBJ1-2; no firm D call. CDR3 length equals 14 residues. Germline loops: CDR1 MDHEN, CDR2 SYDVKM. V shed 5 bases and J shed 5 bases, with 15 bases lying between them. This chain's CDR3 is CASSPRSVYYGYTF. In nucleotides, the CDR3 is TGTGCCAGCAGTCCCAGATCCGTTTATTATGGCTACACCTTC.

This clonotype was counted ten times or more. The chain is built from TRBV29-1 and TRBJ1-1; D possibly corresponds to TRBD1 (6 bases). V lost 6 bases to trimming and J lost 4 bases, with 18 bases between them. The CDR3 runs 14 residues. Per the germline V gene, CDR1 is SQVTM and CDR2 is ANQGSEA. CDR3 coding DNA: TGCAGCGTGGGACAAGAGGTTTCCGGCACTGAAGCTTTCTTT. This sequence encodes CSVGQEVSGTEAFF.

V and J are TRBV25-1 and TRBJ1-3; 8 bases agree with TRBD1. Germline V gene sequence: CDR1 MGHDK, CDR2 SYGVNS. There are 15 residues in the CDR3. V shed 8 bases, J shed 1 base, and the junction held 7 bases outside the gene matches. The CDR3 loop is CASVQGDNSGNTIYF. CDR3 nucleotides: TGTGCCAGCGTACAGGGGGATAATTCTGGAAACACCATATATTTT.

At least ten counts were recorded for this clonotype. V and J are TRBV19 and TRBJ1-6; no definite D call. Germline CDR1 and CDR2: LNHDA and SQIVND (reference sequence). Trimming stripped 10 bases from V and 0 bases from J, with 22 bases between. This CDR3 has 18 residues. In DNA, the CDR3 is TGTGCCACCCGTCAGGCCTCAGCGGCGAGCTCCTATAATTCACCCCTCCACTTT. Its translation: CATRQASAASSYNSPLHF.

This clonotype showed up just a few times. The chain carries TRBV6-5 and TRBJ1-6; TRBD1 might be the D (6 bases). V lost 6 bases and J lost 9, with 15 bases in between. The germline V gene has CDR1 MNHEY and CDR2 SVGAGI. There are 14 residues in the CDR3. CDR3 sequence reads: CASRAGQRRSPLHF. The DNA for the CDR3 is TGTGCCAGCAGAGCCGGACAGCGACGTTCACCCCTCCACTTT.